This TCR beta chain originates from a study of blood T cell repertoires in COVID-19. Study-wide background: Specimens from acute and convalescent COVID-19 originated in the United States, Italy and Spain. The analysed material was cDNA or gDNA that came from T cells, B-cell-depleted T cells, or PBMCs.

The length of the CDR3 is 15 residues. Germline CDR1 LGHNA, CDR2 YSLEER. The V end lost 0 bases, the J end lost 7 bases, and 13 bases lay between the germline ends. How the authors handled the data: Amplified reference gene primers provided the basis for estimating nucleated cell counts. TCRdb keeps only in-frame clones here, not all; method: immunoSEQ multiplex PCR. V and J calls and clone size are copied from that table; D and trimming were computed from the DNA. This table has around 200,000 clones, roughly 86% appearing once. The chain carries TRBV4-3 and TRBJ1-5; D ambiguous. The clonotype was recovered from a man in his forties with active or convalescent COVID-19. The sequenced material came from peripheral blood. The CDR3 nucleotides read TGCGCCAGCAGCCAAGACTGGGGAGGGTCCCAGCCCCAGCATTTT. Translated: CASSQDWGGSQPQHF.